A single sample gave rise to the 20 T cell receptor beta chains below, sequenced in a study of shared clonotypes between healthy human individuals. Measured with immunoSEQ multiplex PCR; TCRdb has only the in-frame clones, and not every one. The sample lists roughly 1.4 million clones, just under 99% occurring once. The specimen sequenced was naive CD4+ T cells sorted from blood. Documented subset: CD45RA+ positively selected. The receptors stem from a young man in good health.

Comments on this clone: This CDR3 is also generated by other DNA sequences in the sample. This chain connects TRBV9 to TRBJ2-2; D remains ambiguous. This CDR3 is built from 13 residues. Per germline, CDR1 SGDLS and CDR2 YYNGEE. Trimming removed 0 bases from V and 5 bases from J, with 5 bases in between. CDR3 nucleotides: TGTGCCAGCAGCGTAGCTACAACCGGGGAGCTGTTTTTT. It is translated as CASSVATTGELFF.

The gene calls are TRBV10-2 and TRBJ2-2; 8 bases match TRBD1. The CDR3 sequence is 13 residues long. J gave up 7 bases and V 8 bases, and 6 bases lay outside the gene matches. Germline V CDR1 and CDR2: WSHSY, SAAADI. This CDR3 reads CASRTGSVGELFF. In DNA, the CDR3 is TGCGCCAGCCGGACAGGGAGTGTCGGGGAGCTGTTTTTT.

The J gene is TRBJ2-2, the V gene TRBV7-9, with D uncertain. Trimming took 4 bases from V and 5 from J, leaving 8 bases between them. The length of the CDR3 is 13 residues. Germline CDR1 reads SEHNR; CDR2 reads FQNEAQ (reference sequence). The CDR3 DNA follows: TGTGCCAGCAGCTCTCTACGGACCGGGGAGCTGTTTTTT. Its protein is CASSSLRTGELFF. The full variable domain, with the rest looked up from reference TRBV7-9 and TRBJ2-2, is DTGVSQNPRHKITKRGQNVTFRCDPISEHNRLYWYRQTLGQGPEFLTYFQNEAQLEKSRLLSDRFSAERPKGSFSTLEIQRTEQGDSAMYLCASSSLRTGELFFGEGSRLTVL.

This sequence joins TRBV7-9 and TRBJ2-7; TRBD1 agrees at 7 bases. With V trimmed by 1 base and J by 4 bases, 10 bases remained unmatched. The germline V gene has CDR1 SEHNR and CDR2 FQNEAQ (reference sequence). CDR3 length: 16 residues. CDR3 region: CASSLVSGTGAYEQYF. CDR3 coding DNA: TGTGCCAGCAGCTTAGTTTCTGGAACAGGGGCATACGAGCAGTACTTC.

The V and J genes are TRBV19 and TRBJ2-1; TRBD2 matches 8 bases. The CDR3 contains 15 residues. The V and J ends lost 7 bases and 4 bases, in that order; junction bases with no gene match: 9. Germline-derived CDR1 and CDR2 are LNHDA and SQIVND (reference sequence). DNA for the CDR3: TGTGCCAGTAAACGGGAGGGCCTCGTATACAATGAGCAGTTCTTC. It translates to CASKREGLVYNEQFF. The complete variable domain, with remaining parts taken from reference TRBV19 and TRBJ2-1, reads DGGITQSPKYLFRKEGQNVTLSCEQNLNHDAMYWYRQDPGQGLRLIYYSQIVNDFQKGDIAEGYSVSREKKESFPLTVTSAQKNPTAFYLCASKREGLVYNEQFFGPGTRLTVL.

This clone was recorded once. This rearrangement joins TRBV6-1 to TRBJ2-7; 15 bases are a match to TRBD2. The germline gives CDR1 MNHNS, CDR2 SASEGT. This CDR3 is 15 amino acids long. V dropped 8 bases and J dropped 6; count of bases not matched to a gene: 8. DNA for the CDR3: TGTGCCAGCTCCTGGGGACTAGCGGGAGGAACCGAGCAGTACTTC. It translates to CASSWGLAGGTEQYF.

The chain links TRBV7-2 to TRBJ2-1; D unresolved. CDR3 length equals 14 residues. V was shortened by 5 bases and J by 5 bases, with 13 bases between the two germline ends. CDR1 is SGHTA and CDR2 is FQGNSA in the germline V gene. CDR3 in DNA: TGTGCCAGCAGCCGGTATACGTCTAACAATGAGCAGTTCTTC. This codes for CASSRYTSNNEQFF.

The table lists this clone with a count of one. The chain uses TRBV5-1 and TRBJ2-1, with a weak D call TRBD2 (6 bases). Trimming shortened V by 6 bases and J by 7 bases, and 17 bases separated the two germline ends. Germline V CDR1 and CDR2: SGHRS, YFSETQ. The CDR3 consists of 14 residues. The CDR3 loop reads CASTWDSRGNEQFF. Here the CDR3 DNA reads TGCGCCAGCACCTGGGACTCCCGAGGAAATGAGCAGTTCTTC. Variable domain in full (rest from reference TRBV5-1 and TRBJ2-1): KAGVTQTPRYLIKTRGQQVTLSCSPISGHRSVSWYQQTPGQGLQFLFEYFSETQRNKGNFPGRFSGRQFSNSRSEMNVSTLELGDSALYLCASTWDSRGNEQFFGPGTRLTVL.

The chain has TRBV7-3 and TRBJ2-1; D may be TRBD1 (7 bases). Germline values: CDR1 SGHTA, CDR2 FQGTGA. Trimming took 4 bases from V and 8 from J, leaving 21 bases between them. CDR3 length: 16 amino acids. DNA of the CDR3: TGTGCCAGCAGCTGGGGGGACAGTTCCCTGAGCGATGAGCAGTTCTTC. Translated, it gives CASSWGDSSLSDEQFF.

The genes are TRBV29-1 and TRBJ2-7, with D possibly matching TRBD2 (5 bases). The CDR3 loop spans 14 amino acids. Trimming removed 7 bases from V and 4 bases from J, with 20 bases in between. Germline V gene lookup returns CDR1 SQVTM and CDR2 ANQGSEA. The CDR3 DNA follows: TGCAGCGCTTTGTCCCCCAGGACTTCTTACGAGCAGTACTTC. The encoded protein is CSALSPRTSYEQYF.

The V and J genes are TRBV9 and TRBJ2-1, with a tentative D call TRBD2 (6 bases). Per the germline V gene, CDR1 is SGDLS and CDR2 is YYNGEE. V was trimmed by 4 bases and J by 8 bases, leaving 16 bases between them. The CDR3 loop spans 14 amino acids. CDR3 region: CASSFRDSLHEQFF. CDR3 DNA sequence: TGTGCCAGCAGCTTTCGGGACTCACTTCATGAGCAGTTCTTC. The complete variable domain, with remaining parts taken from reference TRBV9 and TRBJ2-1, reads DSGVTQTPKHLITATGQRVTLRCSPRSGDLSVYWYQQSLDQGLQFLIQYYNGEERAKGNILERFSAQQFPDLHSELNLSSLELGDSALYFCASSFRDSLHEQFFGPGTRLTVL.

The chain joins TRBV5-4 to TRBJ1-2; D may be TRBD1 (6 bases). The V gene lost 4 bases and the J gene lost 9 bases, with 22 bases spanning the gap. This CDR3 spans 15 amino acids. CDR1 and CDR2 from the germline V gene are SGHNT and YYREEE (reference sequence). CDR3: CASSQSSDSRGCYTF. The CDR3 DNA follows: TGTGCCAGCAGCCAATCATCGGACAGCCGTGGATGCTACACCTTC.

The chain combines TRBV5-6 with TRBJ2-7; TRBD2 agrees at 10 bases. The ends lost 4 bases at V and 3 bases at J; junction bases unmatched: 13. The CDR3 is 17 residues long. Germline V CDR1 and CDR2: SGHDT, YYEEEE. CDR3 nucleotides: TGTGCCAGCAGCGATTGGGGAGTCGGGACTAGCGACTACGAGCAGTACTTC. It encodes CASSDWGVGTSDYEQYF.

The rearrangement links TRBV30 to TRBJ1-3; the D is unclear. This CDR3 has 13 amino acids. CDR1 is GTSNPN, CDR2 SVGIG, per germline (reference sequence). V lost 5 bases and J 0 bases, leaving 8 bases between the germline ends. The chain's CDR3 is CAWDRRSGNTIYF. CDR3 nucleotide sequence: TGTGCCTGGGACCGTCGCTCTGGAAACACCATATATTTT. The complete variable domain, with remaining parts taken from reference TRBV30 and TRBJ1-3, reads SQTIHQWPATLVQPVGSPLSLECTVEGTSNPNLYWYRQAAGRGLQLLFYSVGIGQISSEVPQNLSASRPQDRQFILSSKKLLLSDSGFYLCAWDRRSGNTIYFGEGSWLTVV.

The genes are TRBV11-2 and TRBJ2-5, with D unresolved. The germline gives CDR1 SGHAT, CDR2 FQNNGV. V was cut by 5 bases and J by 5 bases, with 12 bases left in between. The CDR3 sequence is 13 residues long. In DNA form, the CDR3 reads TGTGCCAGCAGCACATCTACCGTGGAGACCCAGTACTTC. Translating it yields CASSTSTVETQYF. Full variable domain (missing parts from reference TRBV11-2 and TRBJ2-5): EAGVAQSPRYKIIEKRQSVAFWCNPISGHATLYWYQQILGQGPKLLIQFQNNGVVDDSQLPKDRFSAERLKGVDSTLKIQPAKLEDSAVYLCASSTSTVETQYFGPGTRLLVL.

The rearrangement uses TRBV11-2 and TRBJ2-1, with D possibly called TRBD1 or TRBD2 (5 bases each). V shed 6 bases and J shed 12 bases, with 21 bases lying between them. Germline V gene sequence: CDR1 SGHAT, CDR2 FQNNGV. The CDR3 has 14 amino acids. DNA for the CDR3: TGTGCCAGCAGTCCGTCCGGGGCCTTAGGGTGGCAGTTCTTC. Its translation: CASSPSGALGWQFF.

The J gene is TRBJ2-3, the V gene TRBV7-9; tentatively, D is TRBD2 (6 bases). CDR1 and CDR2 from the germline V gene are SEHNR and FQNEAQ (reference sequence). Trimming removed 5 bases from V and 3 bases from J, with 15 bases in between. There are 15 residues in the CDR3. As DNA, the CDR3 is TGTGCCAGCAGCCTATCCCCTAGCGTTACAGATACGCAGTATTTT. It specifies CASSLSPSVTDTQYF.

The J gene is TRBJ2-7, the V gene TRBV27, with a possible D match to TRBD2 (6 bases). V lost 8 bases, J lost 2 bases, and 13 bases lay in between. The CDR3 spans 13 residues. The germline CDR1 and CDR2 sequences are MNHEY and SMNVEV (reference sequence). The CDR3 loop is CASGGLLPYEQYF. CDR3 in DNA: TGTGCCAGCGGGGGACTTCTACCCTACGAGCAGTACTTC.

This clone came up once. The chain has TRBV11-2 and TRBJ2-1, with D maybe TRBD2 (5 bases). The CDR3 is 12 amino acids. Trimming removed 5 bases from V and 8 bases from J, with 10 bases in between. CDR1 and CDR2 (germline): SGHAT, FQNNGV. This chain's CDR3 is CASSVLGDEQFF. The CDR3 bases are TGTGCCAGCAGCGTCTTGGGAGATGAGCAGTTCTTC.

This clone was recorded a few times. This rearrangement joins TRBV30 to TRBJ1-3, with 7 bases matching TRBD1. The germline V gene encodes CDR1 GTSNPN and CDR2 SVGIG (reference sequence). Unmatched junction bases numbered 4, after V lost 2 bases and J lost 3 bases. The CDR3 spans 14 residues. The chain's CDR3 is CAWSLGQFGNTIYF. The CDR3 nucleotides read TGTGCCTGGAGTCTGGGACAGTTTGGAAACACCATATATTTT.